The 11 T cell receptor beta chains below come from one sample, sequenced in a study of shared clonotypes between healthy human individuals (dated by TCRdb to about 2020). The receptor library was made with the immunoSEQ multiplex PCR assay. TCRdb stores this immuneACCESS table with in-frame sequences only. Part of the clones is absent; in the studies checked, under half of the shortfall reflects unresolved V genes, and no reason is known for the rest. This sample comprises roughly 2,000,000 clones, roughly 95% of them detected only once. 1.5% to 2% of the sample rests with the top ten. CD8 naive samples were obtained by positive selection for CCR7 among CD45RO-negative cells, yielding a CD45RA+CCR7+ population from which TemRA cells were excluded. Sequenced sample: naive CD8+ T cells from PBMCs. The cell subset or site label here, explained by the study, means: CD45RA+CCR7+. Receptor source: a man in his late teens or twenties in good health. Some clones in this sample may be carry-over from other donors' samples.

V gene TRBV7-8 combines with J gene TRBJ2-5; TRBD1 agrees at 8 bases. Germline values: CDR1 SGHVS, CDR2 FQNEAQ. J lost 7 bases, V lost 7 bases, and 17 bases had no gene match. The CDR3 runs 16 residues. The CDR3 spells CASTLTRTGSMLTQYF. The CDR3 DNA is TGTGCCAGCACCCTAACGAGGACAGGGTCGATGTTGACCCAGTACTTC.

This clone was counted a few times. J is TRBJ2-2 and V is TRBV7-6, with D unresolved. The CDR3 has 11 amino acids. The germline gives CDR1 SGHVS, CDR2 FNYEAQ. With 5 bases removed from V and 7 bases from J, the gap between germline ends came to 5 bases. CDR3 sequence reads: CASSTIGELFF. For the CDR3, the DNA is TGTGCCAGCAGCACAATCGGGGAGCTGTTTTTT.

This chain links TRBV7-2 with TRBJ1-1, with D unclear. CDR1 is SGHTA, CDR2 FQGNSA, per germline. The CDR3 totals 14 residues. V was cut by 3 bases and J by 6 bases, with 14 bases left in between. The CDR3 sequence: CASSFEVGEAEAFF. In nucleotides, the CDR3 is TGTGCCAGCAGCTTCGAAGTGGGCGAGGCTGAAGCTTTCTTT.

Comments on this clone: Other DNA sequences from this sample encode an identical CDR3 as well. J is TRBJ2-7 and V is TRBV7-9; TRBD1 might be the D (5 bases). Trimming took 2 bases from V and 3 from J, leaving 8 bases between them. CDR3 length: 13 amino acids. CDR1 SEHNR and CDR2 FQNEAQ come from the germline V gene (reference sequence). CDR3: CASSLTGNYEQYF. In nucleotides, the CDR3 is TGTGCCAGCAGCTTAACAGGAAACTACGAGCAGTACTTC.

V gene TRBV4-1 combines with J gene TRBJ1-1; D is uncertain. Germline lookup yields CDR1 MGHRA and CDR2 YSYEKL. V was shortened by 2 bases and J by 4 bases, with 14 bases between the two germline ends. CDR3 length equals 15 residues. CDR3 amino acids: CASSQSGLPTTEAFF. The CDR3 nucleotides read TGCGCCAGCAGCCAATCCGGATTACCTACCACTGAAGCTTTCTTT.

This sequence joins TRBV19 and TRBJ1-1; D remains ambiguous. Germline V gives CDR1 LNHDA, CDR2 SQIVND (reference sequence). The V end was cut by 4 bases, the J end by 3 bases, with 12 bases between. There are 14 residues in the CDR3. Here the CDR3 DNA reads TGTGCCAGTAGTACACCCAAAGACTACACTGAAGCTTTCTTT. Its protein is CASSTPKDYTEAFF.

J is TRBJ2-7 and V is TRBV29-1, with TRBD1 matching 11 bases. The CDR3 has 15 residues. Germline CDR1 is SQVTM and CDR2 is ANQGSEA. The trim removed 0 bases at V and 6 bases at J, leaving 7 bases unmatched. CDR3 protein: CSVEDRGTGGLEQYF. The CDR3 nucleotides are TGCAGCGTTGAAGATCGGGGGACAGGGGGGCTCGAGCAGTACTTC.

A single count supports this clone. The chain carries TRBV9 and TRBJ2-7, with TRBD1 matching over 8 bases. The CDR3 runs to 15 residues. With V trimmed by 0 bases and J by 4 bases, 6 bases remained unmatched. Looked up from germline, CDR1 is SGDLS and CDR2 is YYNGEE. The CDR3 DNA sequence: TGTGCCAGCAGCGTAGATCCAGGGGGCGGATACGAGCAGTACTTC. Amino acid sequence: CASSVDPGGGYEQYF.

Only one count was recorded for this clone. This sequence joins TRBV10-2 and TRBJ2-1, with D possibly TRBD1 on 5 matching bases. Per germline, CDR1 WSHSY and CDR2 SAAADI. The V and J ends lost 11 bases and 6 bases respectively, with 20 bases between them. This CDR3 comprises 14 residues. The CDR3 DNA follows: TGCGCCTCCCAACGAGACCCCAGGGCCAATGAGCAGTTCTTC. The encoded protein is CASQRDPRANEQFF.

This chain connects TRBV19 to TRBJ1-2; unclear D gene. The V gene's germline CDR1 is LNHDA and CDR2 SQIVND (reference sequence). The ends were cut back, 5 bases at V and 5 bases at J, with 18 bases in the middle. The CDR3 contains 15 residues. The CDR3 DNA sequence: TGTGCCAGTAGTCCCGACGCGGGGTCAAGGTATGGCTACACCTTC. It is translated as CASSPDAGSRYGYTF. Based on the CDR3 plus reference TRBV19 and TRBJ1-2, the full variable domain is DGGITQSPKYLFRKEGQNVTLSCEQNLNHDAMYWYRQDPGQGLRLIYYSQIVNDFQKGDIAEGYSVSREKKESFPLTVTSAQKNPTAFYLCASSPDAGSRYGYTFGSGTRLTVV.

The V and J genes are TRBV28 and TRBJ1-6; D is possibly TRBD1 (5 bases). The germline CDR1 and CDR2 sequences are MDHEN and SYDVKM. This CDR3 comprises 15 residues. V shed 6 bases and J shed 13 bases, with 22 bases lying between them. The CDR3 DNA reads TGTGCCAGCAGGGGGGGGTCAGGCCCGTTGTGGCCCCTCCACTTT. Its translation is CASRGGSGPLWPLHF.